Presented here are 5 T cell receptor beta chains from one specimen sequenced in a study of blood T cell repertoires in COVID-19. Clones were read by immunoSEQ multiplex PCR, and TCRdb kept only the in-frame ones, dropping some. The data show 25,000 to 30,000 clones, with approximately 80% seen just once and about 42% held by the top ten. Sequenced sample: peripheral blood. These receptors were taken from an older woman with acute or convalescent COVID-19.

The gene calls are TRBV6-5 and TRBJ1-3; TRBD1 aligns across 9 bases. J lost 3 bases, V lost 9 bases, and 9 bases had no gene match. The CDR3 contains 15 residues. Germline V gives CDR1 MNHEY, CDR2 SVGAGI. The CDR3 loop reads CASTGGAQSGNTIYF. Here the CDR3 DNA reads TGTGCCAGTACAGGGGGCGCGCAGAGTGGAAACACCATATATTTT.

The gene calls are TRBV28 and TRBJ2-7; D may be TRBD2 (7 bases). CDR3 length equals 17 residues. The V and J ends lost 4 bases and 3 bases respectively, with 22 bases between them. Germline assignment: CDR1 MDHEN and CDR2 SYDVKM. The CDR3 DNA reads TGTGCCAGCAGTTCTGCGGGGGCGAAGCGGGCCTACTACGAGCAGTACTTC. Translating gives CASSSAGAKRAYYEQYF.

This chain uses TRBV19 with TRBJ2-5, with TRBD2 matching 10 bases. The CDR3 runs to 16 residues. Losses at the gene ends were 5 bases for V and 5 bases for J; bases not matched to a gene: 11. The germline gives CDR1 LNHDA, CDR2 SQIVND (reference sequence). The CDR3, as DNA: TGTGCCAGTAGTGAAGCGGGGGGGCTTGTCGGCGAGACCCAGTACTTC. Protein product: CASSEAGGLVGETQYF. Filled out from reference TRBV19 and TRBJ2-5, the complete variable domain reads DGGITQSPKYLFRKEGQNVTLSCEQNLNHDAMYWYRQDPGQGLRLIYYSQIVNDFQKGDIAEGYSVSREKKESFPLTVTSAQKNPTAFYLCASSEAGGLVGETQYFGPGTRLLVL.

The CDR3: CASSRGAVNEKLFF. The CDR3 DNA sequence: TGTGCCAGCTCACGCGGGGCTGTTAATGAAAAACTGTTTTTT. The J gene is TRBJ1-4, the V gene TRBV18, with D tentatively TRBD1 (5 bases). Trimming took off 4 bases at V and 4 bases at J, with 10 bases between the two ends. CDR1 and CDR2 (germline): KGHSH, LQKENI. The CDR3 runs 14 residues.

The V call is TRBV24-1, the J call TRBJ1-6, with unresolved D. CDR1 is KGHDR, CDR2 SFDVKD, per germline. V lost 9 bases to trimming and J lost 8 bases, with 16 bases between them. This CDR3 is 14 amino acids long. Written as DNA, the CDR3 is TGTGCCACCGCTTTCCCGAGGGAGTATTCACCCCTCCACTTT. It encodes CATAFPREYSPLHF.